A selection of T cell receptor beta chains follows, all from one sample in a study of T cell repertoires in cytomegalovirus infection. No antigen is known for these receptors. A single record per CDR3 protein comes from TCRdb applying MiXCR to the reads. The sample lists hundreds of thousands of distinct CDR3 sequences; around 31% were seen once. Sequences were derived from cultured CD8+ T cells from PBMCs, sampled from culture after CMV antigen stimulation. The receptors shown here come from a human donor in good health (CMV status not recorded). Some clones in this sample may be carry-over from other donors' samples. CDR3s include the opening cysteine and the closing phenylalanine or tryptophan. D genes are given only for firm matches. Expanded clones get a size class; other rows say once, few or many, or leave the size out.

D	V	size	J	CDR3	DNA
NA	TRBV4-2	many	TRBJ1-6	CASSQEGEGSSYNSPLHF	TGTGCCAGCAGCCAAGAAGGAGAGGGCAGCTCCTATAATTCACCCCTCCACTTT
TRBD1	TRBV7-8	NA	TRBJ2-7	CASSLRGQESYEQYF	TGTGCCAGCAGCTTGAGGGGACAGGAAAGTTACGAGCAGTACTTC
TRBD1	TRBV6-2/TRBV6-3	NA	TRBJ2-2	CASSYPGQGWTGELFF	TGTGCCAGCAGTTACCCGGGACAGGGGTGGACCGGGGAGCTGTTTTTT
NA	TRBV6-5	NA	TRBJ2-5	CASSRPGVGETQYF	TGTGCCAGCAGTCGGCCAGGGGTCGGGGAGACCCAGTACTTC
TRBD1	TRBV7-9	few	TRBJ2-1	CASSPSDRPYNEQFF	TGTGCCAGCAGCCCGTCGGACAGGCCCTACAATGAGCAGTTCTTC
NA	TRBV6-1	NA	TRBJ1-5	CASGESWPQHF	TGTGCCAGCGGAGAGTCATGGCCCCAGCATTTT
TRBD2	TRBV27	few	TRBJ2-1	CASSLLTSGYNEQFF	TGTGCCAGCAGTTTATTGACTAGCGGATACAATGAGCAGTTCTTC
NA	TRBV20-1	NA	TRBJ1-1	CSVPGLGRTEAFF	TGCAGTGTCCCAGGACTGGGTCGCACTGAAGCTTTCTTT
NA	TRBV7-6	NA	TRBJ2-3	CASSPRAKEAYTQYF	TGTGCCAGCAGCCCAAGGGCCAAGGAAGCGTATACGCAGTATTTT
TRBD1	TRBV6-5	NA	TRBJ2-1	CASSYIAGGNSYNEQFF	TGTGCCAGCAGTTACATAGCAGGGGGAAATTCCTACAATGAGCAGTTCTTC
NA	TRBV6-2/TRBV6-3	many	TRBJ2-2	CASRSGELFF	TGTGCCAGCAGGAGCGGGGAGCTGTTTTTT
NA	TRBV6-6	NA	TRBJ2-1	CASSETGRNEQFF	TGTGCCAGCAGTGAGACAGGGAGGAATGAGCAGTTCTTC
NA	TRBV7-9	NA	TRBJ2-7	CASSISSGTLAYEQYF	TGTGCCAGCAGCATTTCTTCCGGGACGCTCGCCTACGAGCAGTACTTC
NA	TRBV4-2	few	TRBJ1-1	CASSQEAGSANTEAFF	TGTGCCAGCAGCCAAGAGGCAGGGTCCGCGAACACTGAAGCTTTCTTT
NA	TRBV7-9	NA	TRBJ1-5	CASSLPGASQPQHF	TGTGCCAGCAGCTTACCCGGGGCTAGTCAGCCCCAGCATTTT
NA	TRBV19	NA	TRBJ1-5	CASSIAGYYQPQHF	TGTGCCAGTAGTATAGCAGGGTATTATCAGCCCCAGCATTTT
NA	TRBV7-6	many	TRBJ2-2	CASSLTGTGELFF	TGTGCCAGCAGCTTAACCGGCACCGGGGAGCTGTTTTTT
NA	TRBV7-9	NA	TRBJ1-2	CASSLGGRGYGYTF	TGTGCCAGCAGCTTGGGGGGACGAGGCTATGGCTACACCTTC
TRBD1	TRBV4-3	NA	TRBJ2-3	CASSQDLTGGGHTQYF	TGCGCCAGCAGCCAAGATCTAACAGGGGGCGGTCATACGCAGTATTTT
NA	TRBV27	NA	TRBJ1-2	CASSLSQGHGYTF	TGTGCCAGCAGTCTCTCCCAGGGCCATGGCTACACCTTC
NA	TRBV7-9	NA	TRBJ2-1	CASSLGAPIDNEQFF	TGTGCCAGCAGCTTAGGGGCACCCATAGACAATGAGCAGTTCTTC
NA	TRBV27	few	TRBJ2-7	CASSLTAGLTYEQYF	TGTGCCAGCAGTTTAACGGCGGGGTTGACCTACGAGCAGTACTTC